The sequence of this TCR beta chain was determined in a study of tumor-infiltrating lymphocytes in primary liver carcinoma. Study context: Tumor staging was T1-T3 N0M0; sizes spanned about 4 to 11 cm across.

For blood RNA, unsorted whole blood served as the source, and germline DNA was extracted too. The study's findings and limits: Tumors had a top-250-clone fraction that was significantly higher than blood (p = 0.039).

Turning to this clonotype: No antigen is known for it.

TCR beta cDNA was prepared out of roughly 450 ng total RNA by means of a constant-region primer. Libraries of TCR beta came from three nested multiplex PCR rounds with slightly modified ARM-PCR. Primers for the first two PCR rounds were TRBV1-TRBV30 forward primers and a C-beta reverse primer (roughly 10 cycles per round). From the multiplex PCR reads, TCRdb called clonotypes with MiXCR, one entry per CDR3 protein. Of about 180,000 distinct CDR3 sequences in the sample, 50% to 75% are singletons; the top ten hold about 70%. V shed 3 bases and J 3 bases; nucleotides not matched to a gene: 6. CDR1 SNHLY and CDR2 FYNNEI come from the germline V gene. This CDR3 spans 15 amino acids.

The source material was peripheral blood. This chain links TRBV2 with TRBJ2-7; 9 bases agree with TRBD2. The receptor comes from a man in his forties or fifties with primary liver carcinoma and hepatitis B virus infection. As DNA, the CDR3 is TGTGCCAGCAGTGAGTTAGCGGGAGTTTTCTACGAGCAGTACTTC. This translates into CASSELAGVFYEQYF.